This T cell receptor beta chain was sequenced during a study of blood T cells in healthy people across ages. The study's findings and limits: The fall in TCR beta diversity per million T cells was roughly linear with age. Researchers deemed the diversity estimates from one million T cells underestimates.

Every sample gave at least 5 micrograms of total RNA when it was extracted. Germline CDR1 and CDR2: SEHNR and FQNEAQ (reference sequence). The CDR3 is made up of 15 amino acids. Trimming took 5 bases from V and 0 from J, leaving 10 bases between them. Remarks on this clonotype: Its antigen is undetermined.

For the second PCR, which ran for roughly 6 to 12 cycles, a sample-barcoded 5' primer and a J-beta primer mix were used. Each CDR3 protein is one row after TCRdb ran MiXCR on the 5' RACE reads. This repertoire shows 1.5 million to 2 million distinct CDR3 sequences, about 32% found once; its top ten account for 11%. This clonotype was obtained from a woman between 25 and 40 years old in good health. The V and J genes are TRBV7-9 and TRBJ2-2; perhaps D is TRBD1 or TRBD2 (5 bases each). Specimen: blood. The CDR3 here is CASSRDLSNTGELFF. CDR3 DNA sequence: TGTGCCAGCAGCCGGGACCTATCGAACACCGGGGAGCTGTTTTTT. Drawing the rest from reference TRBV7-9 and TRBJ2-2, the complete variable domain is DTGVSQNPRHKITKRGQNVTFRCDPISEHNRLYWYRQTLGQGPEFLTYFQNEAQLEKSRLLSDRFSAERPKGSFSTLEIQRTEQGDSAMYLCASSRDLSNTGELFFGEGSRLTVL.